This TCR beta chain is from a study of TIL therapy for anti-PD-1-resistant metastatic lung cancer. Study context: Tumor harvest preceded PD-1/PD-L1 blockade, followed by nivolumab treatment. Median tumor mutation burden was 1.5 mutations per megabase. Study conclusions and caveats: After infusion, TIL clonotypes partly replaced peripheral T cells and declined over months.

The libraries were made with immunoSEQ v3. Profiled with immunoSEQ multiplex PCR; TCRdb holds only in-frame clones, not every one. The sample lists approximately 45,000 clones, 79% occurring once. This CDR3 region has 15 residues. The V end was cut by 3 bases, the J end by 7 bases, with 15 bases between. Germline CDR1 reads LNHNV; CDR2 reads YYDKDF (reference sequence). Time point: pre-treatment sample, taken before nivolumab and TIL therapy. Stage 4 NSCLC adults joined between 2017 and 2020. About this clone itself: As yet, its antigen is unknown.

The sample in question was blood, obtained at baseline. This sequence was found in a man aged 65-85 years with non-small cell lung cancer. V usage is TRBV15 and J usage is TRBJ2-2, with D perhaps assigned TRBD1 or TRBD2 (6 bases each). The CDR3: CATSSPRGGGGELFF. The CDR3 DNA is TGTGCCACCAGCAGTCCACGAGGGGGAGGCGGGGAGCTGTTTTTT.